These 28 T cell receptor beta chains share one sample of origin, sequenced in a study of blood T cell repertoires in COVID-19. Some clones are missing from TCRdb's copy, which holds only in-frame ones; the method was immunoSEQ multiplex PCR. The table has around 250,000 clones, 86% seen once; the top ten hold under 6.5%. The sequencing input was peripheral blood. The receptors originated from a man in his fifties or sixties with acute or convalescent COVID-19.

CDR3 region: CASSLGGGNSPLHF. DNA of the CDR3: TGTGCCAGCAGCTTAGGGGGGGGGAATTCACCCCTCCACTTT. This chain joins TRBV7-2 and TRBJ1-6; TRBD1 is a possible D gene (5 bases). V lost 1 base, J lost 7 bases, and 8 bases lay in between. Germline assignment: CDR1 SGHTA and CDR2 FQGNSA. The CDR3 spans 14 residues.

This clone was detected only a few times. The chain carries TRBV7-2 and TRBJ1-1; D might be TRBD1 (6 bases). In germline, CDR1 is SGHTA, CDR2 FQGNSA. V was trimmed by 4 bases and J by 0 bases, leaving 15 bases between them. CDR3 length equals 16 residues. CDR3 sequence reads: CASSSGWGRLNTEAFF. CDR3 bases: TGTGCCAGCAGCTCCGGTTGGGGGCGGTTGAACACTGAAGCTTTCTTT.

The V gene is TRBV9, the J gene TRBJ2-3; the D gene is possibly TRBD2 (6 bases). The germline V gene has CDR1 SGDLS and CDR2 YYNGEE. V lost 4 bases, J lost 1 base, and 13 bases lay in between. This CDR3 contains 15 residues. Here the CDR3 DNA reads TGTGCCAGCAGCCCCTCCGCGGGACGCACAGATACGCAGTATTTT. Translated: CASSPSAGRTDTQYF.

V usage is TRBV29-1 and J usage is TRBJ1-2, with a weak D call TRBD1 (5 bases). The germline V gene has CDR1 SQVTM and CDR2 ANQGSEA. V lost 6 bases and J 1 base, leaving 21 bases between the germline ends. The CDR3 has 16 residues. The CDR3: CSVYRDAGTINYGYTF. The CDR3 region has the DNA TGCAGCGTATACCGGGACGCAGGGACTATTAACTATGGCTACACCTTC.

The chain combines TRBV5-1 with TRBJ2-5; 10 nucleotides agree with TRBD1. Germline V lookup: CDR1 SGHRS, CDR2 YFSETQ. Trimming at V came to 4 bases and at J to 3 bases, leaving 6 bases not matched to a gene. The CDR3 spans 15 residues. The CDR3 DNA follows: TGCGCCAGCAGCCGCTGGACAGGGGGTGAAGAGACCCAGTACTTC. Its translation is CASSRWTGGEETQYF. The variable domain in full, with the rest retrieved from reference TRBV5-1 and TRBJ2-5, is KAGVTQTPRYLIKTRGQQVTLSCSPISGHRSVSWYQQTPGQGLQFLFEYFSETQRNKGNFPGRFSGRQFSNSRSEMNVSTLELGDSALYLCASSRWTGGEETQYFGPGTRLLVL.

V is TRBV14 and J is TRBJ2-2; D may be TRBD1 (5 bases). CDR3 length: 15 residues. V was cut by 7 bases and J by 0 bases, with 12 bases left in between. Germline V gene sequence: CDR1 SGHDN, CDR2 FVKESK. The CDR3 reads CASTPRAANTGELFF. The CDR3 DNA reads as TGTGCCAGCACCCCCAGGGCGGCGAACACCGGGGAGCTGTTTTTT.

V usage is TRBV9 and J usage is TRBJ1-5; D uncertain. Per germline, CDR1 SGDLS and CDR2 YYNGEE. This CDR3 has 13 amino acids. Trimming took 2 bases from V and 4 from J, leaving 7 bases between them. The CDR3 protein is CASSVYWNQPQHF. Written as DNA, the CDR3 is TGTGCCAGCAGCGTCTATTGGAATCAGCCCCAGCATTTT.

The chain couples TRBV24-1 to TRBJ2-7; the D gene is possibly TRBD2 (6 bases). Germline V gene data show CDR1 as KGHDR and CDR2 as SFDVKD. V was shortened by 6 bases and J by 5 bases, with 10 bases between the two germline ends. The CDR3 loop spans 12 amino acids. CDR3: CATSSGVHEQYF. In DNA form, the CDR3 reads TGTGCCACCAGTTCGGGAGTCCACGAGCAGTACTTC.

The chain joins TRBV11-2 to TRBJ1-1, with D perhaps TRBD1 (5 bases). Germline V CDR1 and CDR2: SGHAT, FQNNGV. V was pared by 5 bases and J by 0 bases, with 13 bases between. The CDR3 spans 15 residues. The CDR3 loop is CASSLRGRLNTEAFF. CDR3 coding DNA: TGTGCCAGCAGCCTTAGGGGCAGGCTGAACACTGAAGCTTTCTTT. The variable domain in full, with the rest retrieved from reference TRBV11-2 and TRBJ1-1, is EAGVAQSPRYKIIEKRQSVAFWCNPISGHATLYWYQQILGQGPKLLIQFQNNGVVDDSQLPKDRFSAERLKGVDSTLKIQPAKLEDSAVYLCASSLRGRLNTEAFFGQGTRLTVV.

The V gene is TRBV28, the J gene TRBJ1-1, with 7 bases fitting TRBD1. V dropped 3 bases and J dropped 6; count of bases not matched to a gene: 4. This CDR3 has 13 residues. Per germline, CDR1 MDHEN and CDR2 SYDVKM. The CDR3 reads CASSFRQGPEAFF. The CDR3 DNA reads as TGTGCCAGCAGTTTCCGACAGGGCCCTGAAGCTTTCTTT. Together with reference TRBV28 and TRBJ1-1, the CDR3 gives the full variable domain: DVKVTQSSRYLVKRTGEKVFLECVQDMDHENMFWYRQDPGLGLRLIYFSYDVKMKEKGDIPEGYSVSREKKERFSLILESASTNQTSMYLCASSFRQGPEAFFGQGTRLTVV.

The gene calls are TRBV4-3 and TRBJ1-6, with D possibly TRBD1 on 6 matching bases. CDR1 is LGHNA, CDR2 YSLEER, per germline. Trimming shortened V by 2 bases and J by 6 bases, and 8 bases separated the two germline ends. This CDR3 has 14 amino acids. This CDR3 reads CASSQFRGNSPLHF. CDR3 nucleotide sequence: TGCGCCAGCAGCCAATTCAGGGGTAATTCACCCCTCCACTTT.

The chain joins TRBV19 to TRBJ2-1, with TRBD2 matching over 11 bases. Per germline, CDR1 LNHDA and CDR2 SQIVND (reference sequence). The CDR3 totals 17 residues. The trim removed 0 bases at V and 8 bases at J, leaving 9 bases unmatched. The CDR3 DNA follows: TGTGCCAGTAGTATAGATTTACTAGCGGGAGTCTCCGATGAGCAGTTCTTC. Protein product: CASSIDLLAGVSDEQFF. The whole variable domain, remainder taken from reference TRBV19 and TRBJ2-1, is DGGITQSPKYLFRKEGQNVTLSCEQNLNHDAMYWYRQDPGQGLRLIYYSQIVNDFQKGDIAEGYSVSREKKESFPLTVTSAQKNPTAFYLCASSIDLLAGVSDEQFFGPGTRLTVL.

The chain is built from TRBV7-2 and TRBJ2-1; TRBD2 matches at 10 bases. This CDR3 has 15 amino acids. The V segment lost 4 bases and the J segment 12 bases; nucleotides outside the gene matches: 12. Germline V gives CDR1 SGHTA, CDR2 FQGNSA. The CDR3 spells CASSSDSSGSPGQFF. For the CDR3, the DNA is TGTGCCAGCAGCTCAGACTCTAGCGGGAGTCCCGGGCAGTTCTTC.

The chain employs TRBV2 and TRBJ1-1; 11 bases line up with TRBD1. The length of the CDR3 is 13 residues. Germline lookup yields CDR1 SNHLY and CDR2 FYNNEI. The junction had 2 bases not matched to a gene; V was cut back by 6 bases and J by 5 bases. The CDR3 is CASRGQGATEAFF. CDR3 coding DNA: TGTGCCAGCAGAGGACAGGGGGCGACTGAAGCTTTCTTT.

The rearrangement links TRBV19 to TRBJ2-2; maybe TRBD2 (6 bases). The length of the CDR3 is 16 residues. CDR1 LNHDA and CDR2 SQIVND come from the germline V gene (reference sequence). With 5 bases removed from V and 0 bases from J, the gap between germline ends came to 13 bases. This chain's CDR3 is CASSRGRGSNTGELFF. Here the CDR3 DNA reads TGTGCCAGTAGTCGAGGTCGGGGGTCGAACACCGGGGAGCTGTTTTTT.

This clone was counted only a few times. The chain employs TRBV28 and TRBJ1-1; D not certain. The CDR3 covers 15 residues. V lost 1 base and J lost 2, with 11 bases in between. Germline lookup yields CDR1 MDHEN and CDR2 SYDVKM. The CDR3 DNA is TGTGCCAGCAGTTTATTATCGGGTTTTAACACTGAAGCTTTCTTT. Translating it yields CASSLLSGFNTEAFF.

The chain is built from TRBV9 and TRBJ1-2; 7 nucleotides agree with TRBD1. V shed 4 bases and J 4 bases; nucleotides not matched to a gene: 7. The CDR3 covers 14 residues. Germline CDR1 is SGDLS and CDR2 is YYNGEE. CDR3 nucleotide sequence: TGTGCCAGCAGCCCCTCAGGGGGGATCTATGGCTACACCTTC. Amino acids: CASSPSGGIYGYTF.

The chain is built from TRBV11-2 and TRBJ2-7; a possible D gene is TRBD1 (6 bases). The CDR3 covers 14 residues. Trimming took off 1 base at V and 10 bases at J, with 17 bases between the two ends. The V gene's germline CDR1 is SGHAT and CDR2 FQNNGV. CDR3 protein: CASSLARDTQSQYF. The DNA for the CDR3 is TGTGCCAGCAGCTTAGCACGGGACACCCAATCACAGTACTTC.

The V call is TRBV6-1, the J call TRBJ2-3; 8 bases fit TRBD1. CDR1 is MNHNS and CDR2 is SASEGT in the germline V gene. This CDR3 comprises 15 residues. V shed 2 bases and J 4 bases; nucleotides not matched to a gene: 5. CDR3 DNA sequence: TGTGCCAGCAGTGAACAGGGGGCGCGGGCAGATACGCAGTATTTT. As protein: CASSEQGARADTQYF.

The chain has TRBV18 and TRBJ1-2; D not resolved. The ends were cut back, 4 bases at V and 8 bases at J, with 8 bases in the middle. Germline lookup yields CDR1 KGHSH and CDR2 LQKENI. CDR3 length: 11 amino acids. The chain's CDR3 is CASSRREGYTF. The CDR3 DNA follows: TGTGCCAGCTCACGGCGGGAAGGCTACACCTTC.

The chain has TRBV20-1 and TRBJ2-3; tentative D call: TRBD2 (5 bases). Germline values: CDR1 DFQATT, CDR2 SNEGSKA (reference sequence). The CDR3 is 11 residues long. The V end was cut by 3 bases, the J end by 5 bases, with 6 bases between. The CDR3 sequence: CSARRVDTQYF. The CDR3 nucleotides are TGCAGTGCTAGGAGGGTAGATACGCAGTATTTT.

This clone is medium-sized by share. The genes are TRBV25-1 and TRBJ1-2, with 9 bases fitting TRBD1. Germline CDR1 reads MGHDK; CDR2 reads SYGVNS. Trimming cost V 4 bases and J 10 bases; bases outside gene matches: 4. This CDR3 contains 12 residues. The CDR3 loop reads CASSGQGVTYTF. DNA of the CDR3: TGTGCCAGCAGTGGACAGGGGGTTACCTACACCTTC.

In DNA form, the CDR3 reads TGTGCCAGCAGCAAACAGGGCTACTCTGGAAACACCATATATTTT. Its protein product is CASSKQGYSGNTIYF. The chain combines TRBV9 with TRBJ1-3; tentatively, D is TRBD1 (6 bases). Germline lookup yields CDR1 SGDLS and CDR2 YYNGEE. Trimming pared 4 bases from V and 0 bases from J, leaving 11 bases between. The length of the CDR3 is 15 residues.

The rearrangement links TRBV24-1 to TRBJ1-4; a possible D gene is TRBD1 (6 bases). CDR1 KGHDR and CDR2 SFDVKD come from the germline V gene. V was pared by 4 bases and J by 7 bases, with 9 bases between. The length of the CDR3 is 13 residues. DNA for the CDR3: TGTGCCACCAGTGAGGGGGCCTTTGAAAAACTGTTTTTT. It codes for CATSEGAFEKLFF.

The V call is TRBV18, the J call TRBJ2-1; D remains unclear. Germline V gives CDR1 KGHSH, CDR2 LQKENI. V was pared by 6 bases and J by 0 bases, with 12 bases between. CDR3 size: 15 residues. The CDR3 reads CASSPEAYSYNEQFF. The CDR3 nucleotides read TGTGCCAGCTCGCCAGAGGCTTACTCCTACAATGAGCAGTTCTTC.

This clone was seen just once. Additional DNA sequences in this sample encode the identical CDR3. The chain recombines TRBV6-5 with TRBJ1-5; 7 bases are a match to TRBD1. The germline CDR1 and CDR2 sequences are MNHEY and SVGAGI. After removal of 7 bases from V and 7 bases from J, the junction contained 10 bases not matched to a gene. The CDR3 sequence is 14 residues long. CDR3 region: CASTPDRDGQPQHF. In nucleotides, the CDR3 is TGTGCCAGCACCCCAGACAGGGATGGGCAGCCCCAGCATTTT.

This chain joins TRBV5-8 and TRBJ2-6; 8 nucleotides match TRBD1. This CDR3 has 17 amino acids. Germline V gene sequence: CDR1 SGHTS, CDR2 YDEGEE. Trimming took 3 bases from V and 0 from J; bases not matched to a gene: 5. The CDR3, as DNA: TGTGCCAGCAGCTGGGGACAGGATACCTCTGGGGCCAACGTCCTGACTTTC. Protein: CASSWGQDTSGANVLTF. The full variable domain, with the rest looked up from reference TRBV5-8 and TRBJ2-6, is EAGVTQSPTHLIKTRGQQATLRCSPISGHTSVYWYQQALGLGLQFLLWYDEGEERNRGNFPPRFSGRQFPNYSSELNVNALELEDSALYLCASSWGQDTSGANVLTFGAGSRLTVL.

This chain connects TRBV3-1 (or the pseudogene TRBV3-2) to TRBJ1-5; TRBD1 aligns across 9 bases. With 0 bases clipped from V and 7 bases from J, the junction kept 4 bases outside the gene matches. Germline V gene sequence: CDR1 LGHDT, CDR2 YNNKEL (reference sequence). The CDR3 extends over 15 amino acids. CDR3 sequence (DNA): TGTGCCAGCAGCCAAGATGGGACAGGGAGGCAGCCCCAGCATTTT. It encodes CASSQDGTGRQPQHF.